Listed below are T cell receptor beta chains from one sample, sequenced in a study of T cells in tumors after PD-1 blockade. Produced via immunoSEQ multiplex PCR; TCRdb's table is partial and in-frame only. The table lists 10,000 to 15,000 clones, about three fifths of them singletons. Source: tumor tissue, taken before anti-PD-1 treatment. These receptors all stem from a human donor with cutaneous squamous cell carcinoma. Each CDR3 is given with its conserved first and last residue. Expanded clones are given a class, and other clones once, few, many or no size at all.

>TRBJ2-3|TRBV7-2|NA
CASSPQLRGRTDTQYF
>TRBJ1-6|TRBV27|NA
CASRMGTASNSPLHF
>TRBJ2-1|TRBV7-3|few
CASSPKAGSSYNEQFF
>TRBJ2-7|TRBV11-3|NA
CASRRDRGYEQYF
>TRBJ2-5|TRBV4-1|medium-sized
CASSPKTVSGHGPQYF
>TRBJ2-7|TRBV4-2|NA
CASSQGTGRYEQYF
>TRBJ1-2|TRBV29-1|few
CSVPSAAGGYTF
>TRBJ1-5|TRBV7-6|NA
CASSLRGDGNQPQHF
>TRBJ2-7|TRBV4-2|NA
CASSQDSASGDLYGQYF
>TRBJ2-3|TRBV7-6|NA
CASSSRLGDTQYF
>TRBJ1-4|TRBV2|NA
CASSEPRGSNEKLFF
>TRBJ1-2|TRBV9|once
CASSQRTGTYGYTF
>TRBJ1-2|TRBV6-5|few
CASRSPNANLGYTF
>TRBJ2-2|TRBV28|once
CASRVAGFANTGELFF
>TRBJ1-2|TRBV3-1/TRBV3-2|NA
CASSQEGAGWVRSVYGYTF
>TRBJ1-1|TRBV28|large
CASWANTEAFF
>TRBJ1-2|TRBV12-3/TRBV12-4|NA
CASTLGRYYGYTF
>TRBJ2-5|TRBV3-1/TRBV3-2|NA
CASSYYRGRGETQYF
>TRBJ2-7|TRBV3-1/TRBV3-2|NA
CASSQAGSSYEQYF
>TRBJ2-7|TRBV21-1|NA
CASSKAVRYYEQYF
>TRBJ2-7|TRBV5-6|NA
CASSFGGGTVYEQYF
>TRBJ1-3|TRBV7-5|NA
CVRRHLGTGRNTIYF
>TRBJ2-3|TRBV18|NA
CASSPYGEGALRNTQYF
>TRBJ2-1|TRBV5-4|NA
CASSFAYNEQFF
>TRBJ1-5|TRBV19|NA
CASTYREGFQPQHF
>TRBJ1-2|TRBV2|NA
CASSSRTSYGYTF
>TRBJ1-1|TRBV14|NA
CASSQGQGRLTEAFF
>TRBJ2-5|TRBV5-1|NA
CASSLPHRETQYF
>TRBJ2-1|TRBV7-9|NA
CASSDTTSGSVF
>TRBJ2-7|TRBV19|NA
CASSARRGNSYEQYF
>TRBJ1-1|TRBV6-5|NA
CASILGGAATEAFF
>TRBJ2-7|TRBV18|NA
CASSPPRGKGSYEQYF
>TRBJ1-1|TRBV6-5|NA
CASSYAGQLNTEAFF
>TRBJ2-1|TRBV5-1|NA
CASSLAGELYNEQFF
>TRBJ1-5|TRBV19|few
CASSIEQGVPNQPQHF